A single sample is the source of the 19 T cell receptor beta chains below, sequenced in a study of T cell responses to AZD1222 COVID-19 vaccine. The protocol was immunoSEQ multiplex PCR, while the TCRdb copy is restricted to in-frame clones and leaves out a portion. Here the sample spans roughly 70,000 clones, about four fifths being singletons. The sample in question was peripheral blood, obtained on day 0 of MenACWY control vaccination. These receptors were collected from an adult in good health.

The chain couples TRBV28 to TRBJ2-7; TRBD1 matches 9 bases. The CDR3 is made up of 15 amino acids. Germline V gene sequence: CDR1 MDHEN, CDR2 SYDVKM. Trimming at V came to 4 bases and at J to 4 bases, leaving 8 bases not matched to a gene. The CDR3 region has the DNA TGTGCCAGCAGTTCCGCCGGGACAGGGCTTTACGAGCAGTACTTC. This encodes CASSSAGTGLYEQYF.

V is TRBV7-2 and J is TRBJ2-1; weak D call: TRBD1 (6 bases). The CDR3 runs 13 residues. The V gene lost 3 bases and the J gene lost 6 bases, with 9 bases spanning the gap. CDR1 and CDR2 (germline): SGHTA, FQGNSA. The CDR3 protein is CASSLGAVNEQFF. For the CDR3, the DNA is TGTGCCAGCAGCTTGGGGGCCGTCAATGAGCAGTTCTTC.

The rearrangement links TRBV6-6 to TRBJ1-3; D possibly corresponds to TRBD1 (5 bases). The CDR3 spans 16 residues. Trimming removed 4 bases at V and 2 bases at J, with 15 bases between. The germline CDR1 and CDR2 sequences are MNHNY and SVGAGI (reference sequence). This chain's CDR3 is CASSSGGTRTGNTIYF. CDR3 bases: TGTGCCAGCAGTTCTGGGGGAACGAGGACTGGAAACACCATATATTTT.

V and J are TRBV30 and TRBJ2-3; TRBD2 agrees at 10 bases. Trimming took 0 bases from V and 6 from J; bases not matched to a gene: 9. The CDR3 is made up of 16 amino acids. CDR1 is GTSNPN, CDR2 SVGIG, per germline (reference sequence). DNA for the CDR3: TGTGCCTGGAGTGTAGGAGCTAGCGGGAGATCTGATACGCAGTATTTT. It specifies CAWSVGASGRSDTQYF.

V usage is TRBV30 and J usage is TRBJ1-2, with unresolved D. The CDR3 has 12 residues. Trimming stripped 0 bases from V and 7 bases from J, with 9 bases between. Germline CDR1 is GTSNPN and CDR2 is SVGIG (reference sequence). For the CDR3, the DNA is TGTGCCTGGAGTGTGCGGAATCTTGGCTACACCTTC. This codes for CAWSVRNLGYTF.

CDR3 coding DNA: TGTGCCAGCAGACCCGCCGGGCAGGGGGAGAACACTGAAGCTTTCTTT. It specifies CASRPAGQGENTEAFF. The rearrangement links TRBV28 to TRBJ1-1, with 7 bases fitting TRBD1. V was clipped by 6 bases and J by 1 base; unmatched bases: 11. Germline V gene sequence: CDR1 MDHEN, CDR2 SYDVKM. There are 16 residues in the CDR3.

The V call is TRBV7-2, the J call TRBJ1-4; no reliable D call. Germline values: CDR1 SGHTA, CDR2 FQGNSA. This CDR3 is built from 15 residues. V lost 1 base and J 0 bases, leaving 6 bases between the germline ends. CDR3 sequence reads: CASSLGPATNEKLFF. In DNA, the CDR3 is TGTGCCAGCAGCTTAGGGCCTGCAACTAATGAAAAACTGTTTTTT.

V and J are TRBV27 and TRBJ1-3; no definite D call. V lost 6 bases and J lost 0, with 9 bases in between. The germline CDR1 and CDR2 sequences are MNHEY and SMNVEV (reference sequence). The CDR3 runs 14 residues. The CDR3 reads CASRPTLSGNTIYF. In DNA, the CDR3 is TGTGCCAGCAGACCGACTCTCTCTGGAAACACCATATATTTT.

This clone was found once. This sequence joins TRBV2 and TRBJ1-2; D not resolved. V lost 2 bases and J lost 4, with 8 bases in between. Germline V gene lookup returns CDR1 SNHLY and CDR2 FYNNEI. The CDR3 is made up of 13 amino acids. For the CDR3, the DNA is TGTGCCAGCAGTGAAACGGCAGTCTATGGCTACACCTTC. As protein: CASSETAVYGYTF.

V and J are TRBV13 and TRBJ1-2; D is undetermined. Germline CDR1 reads PRHDT; CDR2 reads FYEKMQ (reference sequence). The CDR3 runs to 13 residues. V was pared by 1 base and J by 2 bases, with 5 bases between. CDR3: CASSLEGNYGYTF. The CDR3 bases are TGTGCCAGCAGCTTAGAGGGAAACTATGGCTACACCTTC. Looking up the rest from reference TRBV13 and TRBJ1-2 gives the full variable domain: AAGVIQSPRHLIKEKRETATLKCYPIPRHDTVYWYQQGPGQDPQFLISFYEKMQSDKGSIPDRFSAQQFSDYHSELNMSSLELGDSALYFCASSLEGNYGYTFGSGTRLTVV.

As DNA, the CDR3 is TGTGCCAGCAGCCAAGAACGGACAGGGCACAATGAGCAGTTCTTC. Its translation is CASSQERTGHNEQFF. The V and J genes are TRBV4-2 and TRBJ2-1; TRBD1 aligns across 8 bases. The CDR3 contains 15 residues. V lost 0 bases, J lost 5 bases, and 3 bases stayed unmatched. Germline CDR1 and CDR2: LGHNA and YNFKEQ.

This rearrangement joins TRBV5-8 to TRBJ1-6; weak D call: TRBD1 (5 bases). Trimming removed 2 bases from V and 8 bases from J, with 8 bases in between. Germline V CDR1 and CDR2: SGHTS, YDEGEE. CDR3 length equals 13 residues. The CDR3 sequence is CASSFGTYSPLHF. DNA of the CDR3: TGTGCCAGCAGCTTTGGGACTTATTCACCCCTCCACTTT. Complete variable domain (other parts from reference TRBV5-8 and TRBJ1-6): EAGVTQSPTHLIKTRGQQATLRCSPISGHTSVYWYQQALGLGLQFLLWYDEGEERNRGNFPPRFSGRQFPNYSSELNVNALELEDSALYLCASSFGTYSPLHFGNGTRLTVT.

This clone occurred a few times. The chain has TRBV6-5 and TRBJ2-1; TRBD1 aligns across 7 bases. The CDR3 runs 14 residues. V was clipped by 8 bases and J by 8 bases; unmatched bases: 12. CDR1 and CDR2 (germline): MNHEY, SVGAGI. The CDR3 region has the DNA TGTGCCAGCTCGGACAGGTGGAGTCTCGATGAGCAGTTCTTC. Encoded protein: CASSDRWSLDEQFF.

V is TRBV5-1 and J is TRBJ1-1; possible D gene TRBD1, 6 bases. With 0 bases removed from V and 6 bases from J, the gap between germline ends came to 18 bases. The CDR3 has 16 amino acids. The germline CDR1 and CDR2 sequences are SGHRS and YFSETQ. This chain's CDR3 is CASSLAGGGGSPEAFF. The CDR3 nucleotides are TGCGCCAGCAGCTTGGCCGGGGGCGGAGGATCTCCTGAAGCTTTCTTT.

The chain has TRBV6-5 and TRBJ2-2; D is possibly TRBD1 (5 bases). V was clipped by 6 bases and J by 9 bases, with 14 bases between them. Germline CDR1 and CDR2: MNHEY and SVGAGI. This CDR3 spans 13 amino acids. The CDR3 here is CASSDTGFRELFF. The CDR3 DNA follows: TGTGCCAGCAGCGACACAGGTTTCCGGGAGCTGTTTTTT.

The rearrangement uses TRBV19 and TRBJ1-5; 8 nucleotides agree with TRBD1. This CDR3 is 15 amino acids long. Unmatched junction bases numbered 8, after V lost 6 bases and J lost 4 bases. In germline, CDR1 is LNHDA, CDR2 SQIVND (reference sequence). In DNA form, the CDR3 reads TGTGCCAGTAGCGCGGATGACAGGGGTAATCAGCCCCAGCATTTT. This translates into CASSADDRGNQPQHF.

In its sample, this clone was seen once. The CDR3 bases are TGTGCCAGCAGTGATTCTGGCGGACACAACAATGAGCAGTTCTTC. Amino acid sequence: CASSDSGGHNNEQFF. The chain couples TRBV2 to TRBJ2-1; a weak D match, TRBD1 (5 bases). The CDR3 extends over 15 amino acids. V lost 3 bases, J lost 5 bases, and 14 bases lay in between. Germline CDR1 and CDR2: SNHLY and FYNNEI.

The chain recombines TRBV5-1 with TRBJ1-2, with 7 bases aligning to TRBD1. Germline V gives CDR1 SGHRS, CDR2 YFSETQ. J lost 7 bases, V lost 2 bases, and 5 bases had no gene match. This CDR3 is built from 13 residues. For the CDR3, the DNA is TGCGCCAGCAGCTTTGGAGGGGGCGGTGGCTACACCTTC. Encoded protein: CASSFGGGGGYTF.

The V and J genes are TRBV7-9 and TRBJ1-1; 10 nucleotides agree with TRBD1. J was trimmed by 5 bases and V by 4 bases; bases with no gene match: 10. CDR1 is SEHNR and CDR2 is FQNEAQ in the germline V gene (reference sequence). CDR3 length: 16 residues. CDR3 nucleotide sequence: TGTGCCAGCAGCTCCTGGACAGGGGGTTTGGGTACTGAAGCTTTCTTT. As protein: CASSSWTGGLGTEAFF.